This TCR beta chain came from a study of regulatory T cells in long-lasting Graves disease. Study observations and caveats: Persistent disease preferred TRBV28, TRBJ1-2 and TRBJ2-5. Researchers reported studying only peripheral blood, not thyroid tissue.

Time point meaning: newly diagnosed GD, antithyroid drugs for less than 3 months. After RNA was extracted from PBMCs, the TCR library was made from it. Per American Thyroid Association guidelines, Graves' disease was diagnosed. Remarks on this clonotype: Its antigen is as yet unknown.

Building the TCR beta libraries relied on iRepertoire HTBI primers, and CDR3 regions underwent Arm-PCR. TCRdb ran MiXCR on the multiplex PCR reads and lists one entry per CDR3 protein. The repertoire holds roughly 610,000 distinct CDR3 sequences, with less than 20% as singletons. The CDR3 is made up of 16 amino acids. Trimming removed 0 bases from V and 6 bases from J, with 15 bases in between. The germline V gene encodes CDR1 SGHRS and CDR2 YFSETQ. These records were also assigned to another study, of T cells in Graves' hyperthyroidism and ophthalmopathy. That publication notes: The model made its ophthalmopathy prediction, and onset followed a median approximately 6.5 months later.

V is TRBV5-1 and J is TRBJ2-2, with D hard to call. The sample in question was peripheral blood mononuclear cells (PBMCs), obtained at new diagnosis, from a patient treated with antithyroid drugs. The sequence derives from a woman aged 25-40 years with Graves disease. CDR3 amino acids: CASSLGGGNGAGELFF. The CDR3, as DNA: TGCGCCAGCAGCTTGGGCGGCGGAAATGGAGCCGGGGAGCTGTTTTTT.